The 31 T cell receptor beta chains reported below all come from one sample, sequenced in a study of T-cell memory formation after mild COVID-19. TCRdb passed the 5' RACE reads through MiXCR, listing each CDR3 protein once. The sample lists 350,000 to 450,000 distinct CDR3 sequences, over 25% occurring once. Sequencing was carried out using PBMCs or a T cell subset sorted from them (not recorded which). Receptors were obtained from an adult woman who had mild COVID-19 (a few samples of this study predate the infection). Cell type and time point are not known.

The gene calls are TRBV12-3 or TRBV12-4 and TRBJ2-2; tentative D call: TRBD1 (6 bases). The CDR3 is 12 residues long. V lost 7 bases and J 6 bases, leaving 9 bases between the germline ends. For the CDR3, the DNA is TGTGCCAGCATTCAGGGGCCCGGGGAGCTGTTTTTT. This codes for CASIQGPGELFF.

The CDR3: CASSQVSGLRVQGYTF. Here the CDR3 DNA reads TGCGCCAGCAGCCAAGTCTCAGGTCTCCGGGTCCAAGGCTACACCTTC. V usage is TRBV4-3 and J usage is TRBJ1-2; unclear D gene. The CDR3 extends over 16 amino acids. Germline V gene data show CDR1 as LGHNA and CDR2 as YSLEER. The V and J ends lost 1 base and 8 bases respectively, with 20 bases between them.

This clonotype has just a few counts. CDR3 coding DNA: TGTGCCAGCAGTTTCGCCGCGGGACCTCGGATGAACACTGAAGCTTTCTTT. The encoded protein is CASSFAAGPRMNTEAFF. The chain recombines TRBV27 with TRBJ1-1; the D gene is possibly TRBD1 (5 bases). The CDR3 is 17 residues long. Trimming left V 3 bases short and J 0 bases short, with 17 bases between. Per the germline V gene, CDR1 is MNHEY and CDR2 is SMNVEV (reference sequence).

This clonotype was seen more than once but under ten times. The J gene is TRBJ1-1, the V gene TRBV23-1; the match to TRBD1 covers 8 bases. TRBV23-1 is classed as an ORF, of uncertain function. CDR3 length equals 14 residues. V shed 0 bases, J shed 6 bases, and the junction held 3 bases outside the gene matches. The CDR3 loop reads CASSQSLDRAEAFF. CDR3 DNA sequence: TGCGCCAGCAGTCAATCCCTGGACAGGGCTGAAGCTTTCTTT.

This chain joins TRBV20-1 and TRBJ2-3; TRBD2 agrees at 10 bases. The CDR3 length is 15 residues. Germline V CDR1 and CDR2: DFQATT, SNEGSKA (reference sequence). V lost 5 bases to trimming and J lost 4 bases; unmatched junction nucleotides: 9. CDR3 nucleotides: TGCAGTGCTCTCTGGGGAGCGGGGGGGCCAGATACGCAGTATTTT. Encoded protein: CSALWGAGGPDTQYF.

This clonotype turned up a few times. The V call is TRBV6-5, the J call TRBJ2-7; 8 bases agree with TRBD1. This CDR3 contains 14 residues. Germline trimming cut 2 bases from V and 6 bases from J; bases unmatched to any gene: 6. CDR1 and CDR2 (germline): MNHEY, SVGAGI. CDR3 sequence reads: CASSYQGAFAEQYF. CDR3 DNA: TGTGCCAGCAGTTACCAGGGGGCCTTCGCCGAGCAGTACTTC.

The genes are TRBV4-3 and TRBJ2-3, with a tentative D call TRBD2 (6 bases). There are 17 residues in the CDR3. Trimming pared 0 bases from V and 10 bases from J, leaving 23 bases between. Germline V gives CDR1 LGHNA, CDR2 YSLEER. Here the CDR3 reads CASSQDFAQRAGGAQYF. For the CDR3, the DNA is TGCGCCAGCAGCCAAGATTTCGCGCAGCGGGCCGGAGGAGCGCAGTATTTT.

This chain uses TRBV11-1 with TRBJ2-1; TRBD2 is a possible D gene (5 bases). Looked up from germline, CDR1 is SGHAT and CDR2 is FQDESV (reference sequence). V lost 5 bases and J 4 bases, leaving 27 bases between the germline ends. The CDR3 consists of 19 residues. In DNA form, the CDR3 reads TGTGCCAGCAGCCAAGACTACCCCCGGCCTACCGCGCCTTACAATGAGCAGTTCTTC. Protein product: CASSQDYPRPTAPYNEQFF. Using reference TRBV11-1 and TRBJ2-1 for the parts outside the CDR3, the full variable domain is EAEVAQSPRYKITEKSQAVAFWCDPISGHATLYWYRQILGQGPELLVQFQDESVVDDSQLPKDRFSAERLKGVDSTLKIQPAELGDSAMYLCASSQDYPRPTAPYNEQFFGPGTRLTVL.

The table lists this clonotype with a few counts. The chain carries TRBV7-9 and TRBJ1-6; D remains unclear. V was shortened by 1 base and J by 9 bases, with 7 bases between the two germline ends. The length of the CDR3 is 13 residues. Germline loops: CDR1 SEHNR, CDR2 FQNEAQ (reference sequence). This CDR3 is CASSLGEVSPLHF. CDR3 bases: TGTGCCAGCAGCTTAGGGGAGGTTTCACCCCTCCACTTT.

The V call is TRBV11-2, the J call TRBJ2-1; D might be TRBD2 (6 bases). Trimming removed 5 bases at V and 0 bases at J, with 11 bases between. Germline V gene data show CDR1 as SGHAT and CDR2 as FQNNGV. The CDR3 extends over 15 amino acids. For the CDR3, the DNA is TGTGCCAGCAGCGTGCTAGCGATCTCCTACAATGAGCAGTTCTTC. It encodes CASSVLAISYNEQFF.

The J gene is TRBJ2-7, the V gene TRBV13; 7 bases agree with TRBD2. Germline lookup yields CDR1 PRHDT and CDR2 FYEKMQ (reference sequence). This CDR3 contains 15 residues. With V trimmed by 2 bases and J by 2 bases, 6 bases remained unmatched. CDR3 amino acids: CASSLSGAGAYEQYF. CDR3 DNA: TGTGCCAGCAGCTTAAGTGGGGCGGGGGCCTACGAGCAGTACTTC.

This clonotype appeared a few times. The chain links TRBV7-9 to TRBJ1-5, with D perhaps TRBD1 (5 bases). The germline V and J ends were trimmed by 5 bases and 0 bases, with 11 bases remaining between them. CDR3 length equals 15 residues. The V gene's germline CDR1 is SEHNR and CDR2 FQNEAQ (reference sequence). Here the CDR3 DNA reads TGTGCCAGCAGCAATTCGACAGCTAGCAATCAGCCCCAGCATTTT. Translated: CASSNSTASNQPQHF.

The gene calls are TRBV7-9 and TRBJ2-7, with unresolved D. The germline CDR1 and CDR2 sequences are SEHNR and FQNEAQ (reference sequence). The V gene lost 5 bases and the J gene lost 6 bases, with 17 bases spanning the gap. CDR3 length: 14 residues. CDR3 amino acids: CASSTQPLSTEQYF. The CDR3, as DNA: TGTGCCAGCAGCACACAGCCTCTCTCGACCGAGCAGTACTTC.

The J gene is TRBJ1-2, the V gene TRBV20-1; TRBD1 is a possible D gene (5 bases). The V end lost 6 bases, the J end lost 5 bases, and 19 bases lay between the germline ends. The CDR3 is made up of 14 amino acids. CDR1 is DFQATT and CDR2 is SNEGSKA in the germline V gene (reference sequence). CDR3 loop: CSALPGTWTYGYTF. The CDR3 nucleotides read TGCAGTGCCCTCCCTGGGACGTGGACTTATGGCTACACCTTC.

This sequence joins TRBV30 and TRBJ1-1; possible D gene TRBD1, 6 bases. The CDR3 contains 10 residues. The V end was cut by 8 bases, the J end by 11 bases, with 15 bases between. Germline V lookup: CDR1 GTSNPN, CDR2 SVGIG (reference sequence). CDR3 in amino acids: CATGQSAAFF. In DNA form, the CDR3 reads TGTGCCACCGGACAGTCGGCCGCTTTCTTT.

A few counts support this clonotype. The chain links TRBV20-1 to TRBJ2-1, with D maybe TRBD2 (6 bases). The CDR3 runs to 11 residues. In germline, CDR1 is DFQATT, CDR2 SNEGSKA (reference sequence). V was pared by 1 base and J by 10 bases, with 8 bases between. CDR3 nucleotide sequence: TGCAGTGCTAGAGGTGGAGGGGAGCAGTTCTTC. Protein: CSARGGGEQFF.

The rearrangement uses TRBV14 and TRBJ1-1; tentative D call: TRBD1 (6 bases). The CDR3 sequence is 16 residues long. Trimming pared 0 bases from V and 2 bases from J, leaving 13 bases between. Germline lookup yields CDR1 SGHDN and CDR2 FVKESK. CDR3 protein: CASSQDRGSLNTEAFF. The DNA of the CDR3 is TGTGCCAGCAGCCAAGACAGGGGCTCCCTTAACACTGAAGCTTTCTTT.

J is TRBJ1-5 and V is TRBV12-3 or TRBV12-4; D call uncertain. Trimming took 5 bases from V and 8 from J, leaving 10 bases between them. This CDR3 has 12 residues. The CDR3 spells CASSAPGEPQHF. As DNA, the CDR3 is TGTGCCAGCAGTGCCCCGGGAGAGCCCCAGCATTTT.

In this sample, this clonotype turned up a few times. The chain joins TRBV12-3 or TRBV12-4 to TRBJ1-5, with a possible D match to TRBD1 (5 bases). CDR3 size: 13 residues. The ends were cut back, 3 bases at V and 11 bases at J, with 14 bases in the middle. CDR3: CASSFRGNAAQHF. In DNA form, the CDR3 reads TGTGCCAGCAGTTTTCGGGGGAATGCAGCCCAGCATTTT.

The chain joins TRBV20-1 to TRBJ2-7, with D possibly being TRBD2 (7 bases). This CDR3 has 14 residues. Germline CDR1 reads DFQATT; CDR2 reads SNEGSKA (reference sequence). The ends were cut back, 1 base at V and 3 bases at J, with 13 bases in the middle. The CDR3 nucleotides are TGCAGTGCTAGAGTGGGGGGGGCCAACTACGAGCAGTACTTC. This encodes CSARVGGANYEQYF.

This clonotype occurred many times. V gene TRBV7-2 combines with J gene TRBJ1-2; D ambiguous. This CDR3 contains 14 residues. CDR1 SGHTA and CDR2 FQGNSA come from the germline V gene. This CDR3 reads CARRTVGWDYGYTF. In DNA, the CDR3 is TGTGCTAGGCGTACCGTGGGGTGGGACTATGGCTACACCTTC.

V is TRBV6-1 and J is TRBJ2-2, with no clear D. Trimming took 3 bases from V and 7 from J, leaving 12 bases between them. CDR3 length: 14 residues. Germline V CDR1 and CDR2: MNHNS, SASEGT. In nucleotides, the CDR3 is TGTGCCAGCAGTGAGCGACTTCCTATCGGGGAGCTGTTTTTT. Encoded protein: CASSERLPIGELFF.

The CDR3 loop is CASSLVPFWGTGSYEQYF. The CDR3 DNA sequence: TGCGCCAGCAGCTTGGTCCCTTTTTGGGGGACAGGGTCCTACGAGCAGTACTTC. V and J are TRBV5-1 and TRBJ2-7; 9 bases fit TRBD1. The CDR3 has 18 amino acids. The germline V gene has CDR1 SGHRS and CDR2 YFSETQ. V trimming: 0 bases; J trimming: 1 base; junction bases outside the gene matches: 11.

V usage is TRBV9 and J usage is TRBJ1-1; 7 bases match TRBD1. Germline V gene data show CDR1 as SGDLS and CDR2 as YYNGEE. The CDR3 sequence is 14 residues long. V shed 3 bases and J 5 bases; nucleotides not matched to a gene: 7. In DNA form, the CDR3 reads TGTGCCAGCAGCGCCTGGGACAGAAATACTGAAGCTTTCTTT. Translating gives CASSAWDRNTEAFF.

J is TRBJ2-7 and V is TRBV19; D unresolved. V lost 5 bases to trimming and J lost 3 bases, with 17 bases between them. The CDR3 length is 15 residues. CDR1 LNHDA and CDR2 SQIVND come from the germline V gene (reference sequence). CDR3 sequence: CASSPAQTAIYEQYF. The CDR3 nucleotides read TGTGCCAGTAGTCCCGCTCAGACGGCCATCTACGAGCAGTACTTC.

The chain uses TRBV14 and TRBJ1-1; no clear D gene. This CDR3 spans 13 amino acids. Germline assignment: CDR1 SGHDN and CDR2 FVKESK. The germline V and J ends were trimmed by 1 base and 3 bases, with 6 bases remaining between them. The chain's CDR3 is CASSQVTDTEAFF. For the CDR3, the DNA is TGTGCCAGCAGCCAAGTTACGGACACTGAAGCTTTCTTT.

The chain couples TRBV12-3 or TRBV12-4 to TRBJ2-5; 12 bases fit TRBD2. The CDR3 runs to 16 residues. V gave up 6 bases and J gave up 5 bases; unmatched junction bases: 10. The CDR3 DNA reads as TGTGCCAGCAGCCCGCAGACTAGCGGGAGAGGGGAGACCCAGTACTTC. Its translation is CASSPQTSGRGETQYF.

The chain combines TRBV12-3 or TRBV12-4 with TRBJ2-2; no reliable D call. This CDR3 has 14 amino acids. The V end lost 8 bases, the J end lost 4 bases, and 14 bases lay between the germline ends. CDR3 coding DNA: TGTGCCAGCCTCCCCTCATCGAGCACCGGGGAGCTGTTTTTT. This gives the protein CASLPSSSTGELFF.

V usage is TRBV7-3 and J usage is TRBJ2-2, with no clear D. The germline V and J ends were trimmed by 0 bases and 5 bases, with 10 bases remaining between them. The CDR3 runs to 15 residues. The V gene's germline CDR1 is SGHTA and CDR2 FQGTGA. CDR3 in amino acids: CASSLTSKGTGELFF. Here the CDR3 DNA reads TGTGCCAGCAGCTTAACATCTAAAGGAACCGGGGAGCTGTTTTTT.

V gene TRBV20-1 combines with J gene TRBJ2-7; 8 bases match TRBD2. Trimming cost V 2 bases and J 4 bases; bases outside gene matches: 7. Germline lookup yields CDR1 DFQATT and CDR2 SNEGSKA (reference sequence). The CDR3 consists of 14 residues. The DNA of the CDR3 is TGCAGTGCTAGATCCGGACTAGCTGGGTACGAGCAGTACTTC. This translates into CSARSGLAGYEQYF.

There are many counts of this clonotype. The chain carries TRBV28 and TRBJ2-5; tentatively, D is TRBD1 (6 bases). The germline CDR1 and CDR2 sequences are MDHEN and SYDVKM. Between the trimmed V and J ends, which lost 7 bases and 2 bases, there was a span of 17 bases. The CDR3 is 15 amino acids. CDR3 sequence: CASKTGDRRQETQYF. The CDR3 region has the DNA TGTGCCAGCAAGACCGGAGACAGGAGACAAGAGACCCAGTACTTC.